This T cell receptor beta chain stems from a study of blood T cell repertoires in COVID-19. Across the whole study: From the United States, Italy and Spain came samples of acute and convalescent COVID-19. Sources were T cells, B-cell-depleted T cells, or PBMCs; the material itself was cDNA or gDNA.

Authors' methods: Using reference gene primer amplification, nucleated cell counts were estimated. Generated by immunoSEQ multiplex PCR, the TCRdb table keeps only in-frame clones and is missing some. Clone size and V and J calls were adopted from that table, with D and trimming inferred from the DNA. The sample shows more than 300,000 clones, 90% to 95% of them seen only once. This CDR3 spans 13 amino acids. The germline V gene encodes CDR1 SGDLS and CDR2 YYNGEE. Trimming at V came to 4 bases and at J to 8 bases, leaving 6 bases not matched to a gene. The sample taken for sequencing was peripheral blood. The chain couples TRBV9 to TRBJ1-2, with 9 bases aligning to TRBD1. This TCR derives from a woman under 30 who had recovered from COVID-19. The CDR3 sequence: CASSQGQGEGYTF. The CDR3 DNA reads as TGTGCCAGCAGCCAGGGACAGGGTGAGGGCTACACCTTC.